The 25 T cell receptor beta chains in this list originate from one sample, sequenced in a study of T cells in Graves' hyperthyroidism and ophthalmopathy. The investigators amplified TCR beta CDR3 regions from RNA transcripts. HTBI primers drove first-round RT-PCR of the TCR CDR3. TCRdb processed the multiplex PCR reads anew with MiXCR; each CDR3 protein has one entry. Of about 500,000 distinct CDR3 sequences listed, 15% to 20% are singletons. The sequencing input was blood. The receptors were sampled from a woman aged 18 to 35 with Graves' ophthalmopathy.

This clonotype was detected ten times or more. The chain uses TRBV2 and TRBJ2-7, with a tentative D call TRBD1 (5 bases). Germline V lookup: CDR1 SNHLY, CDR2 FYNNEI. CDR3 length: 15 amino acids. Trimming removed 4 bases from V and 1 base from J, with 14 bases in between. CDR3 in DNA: TGTGCCAGCAGTGCACAGGCCGCCGAGTCCTACGAGCAGTACTTC. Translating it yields CASSAQAAESYEQYF.

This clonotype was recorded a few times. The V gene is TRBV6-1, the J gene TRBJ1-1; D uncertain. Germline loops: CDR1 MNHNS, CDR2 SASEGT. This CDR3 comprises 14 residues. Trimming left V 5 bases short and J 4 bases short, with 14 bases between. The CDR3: CASSPDDKLTEAFF. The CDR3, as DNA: TGTGCCAGCAGTCCCGACGACAAGCTCACTGAAGCTTTCTTT.

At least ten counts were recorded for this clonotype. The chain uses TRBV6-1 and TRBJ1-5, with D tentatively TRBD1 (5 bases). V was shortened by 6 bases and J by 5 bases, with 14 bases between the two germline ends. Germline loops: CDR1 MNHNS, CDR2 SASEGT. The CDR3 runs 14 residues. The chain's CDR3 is CASSLVWDDQPQHF. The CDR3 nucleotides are TGTGCCAGCAGCTTGGTGTGGGACGATCAGCCCCAGCATTTT.

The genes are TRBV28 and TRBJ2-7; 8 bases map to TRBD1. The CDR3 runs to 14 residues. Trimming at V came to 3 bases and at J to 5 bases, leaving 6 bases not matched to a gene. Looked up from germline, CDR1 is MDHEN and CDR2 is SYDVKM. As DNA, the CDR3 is TGTGCCAGCAGTTTTAGGACAGGGCTCAACGAGCAGTACTTC. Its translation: CASSFRTGLNEQYF.

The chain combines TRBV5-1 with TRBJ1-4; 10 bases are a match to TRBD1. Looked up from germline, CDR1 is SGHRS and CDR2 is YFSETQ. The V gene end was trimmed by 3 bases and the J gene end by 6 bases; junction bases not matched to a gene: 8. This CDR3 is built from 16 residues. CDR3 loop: CASSSSPGQGHEKLFF. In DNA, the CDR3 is TGCGCCAGCAGCTCTTCCCCGGGACAGGGGCATGAAAAACTGTTTTTT.

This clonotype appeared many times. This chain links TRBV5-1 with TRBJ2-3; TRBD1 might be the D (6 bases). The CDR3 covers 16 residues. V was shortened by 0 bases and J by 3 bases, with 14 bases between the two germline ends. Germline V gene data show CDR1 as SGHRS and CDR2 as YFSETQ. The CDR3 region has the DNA TGCGCCAGCAGCTTGGGGACAGCCAGAACTACAGATACGCAGTATTTT. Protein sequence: CASSLGTARTTDTQYF.

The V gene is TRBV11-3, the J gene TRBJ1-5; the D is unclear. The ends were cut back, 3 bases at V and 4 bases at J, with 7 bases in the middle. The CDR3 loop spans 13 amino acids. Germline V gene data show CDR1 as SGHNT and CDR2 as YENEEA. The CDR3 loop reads CASSLKRNQPQHF. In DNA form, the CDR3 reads TGTGCCAGCAGCTTGAAGAGGAATCAGCCCCAGCATTTT.

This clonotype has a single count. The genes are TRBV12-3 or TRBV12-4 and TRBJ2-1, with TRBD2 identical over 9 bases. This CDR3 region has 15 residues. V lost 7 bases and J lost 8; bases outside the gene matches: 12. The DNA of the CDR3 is TGTGCCAGCACGGGAGAGCTAGCGGGATCGGATGAGCAGTTCTTC. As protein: CASTGELAGSDEQFF.

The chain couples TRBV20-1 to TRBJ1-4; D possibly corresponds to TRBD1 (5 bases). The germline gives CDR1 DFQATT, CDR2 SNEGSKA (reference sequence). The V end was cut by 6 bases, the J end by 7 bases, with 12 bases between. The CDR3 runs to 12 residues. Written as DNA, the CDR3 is TGCAGTGCCACAGGAAGTGGTGAAAAACTGTTTTTT. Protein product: CSATGSGEKLFF.

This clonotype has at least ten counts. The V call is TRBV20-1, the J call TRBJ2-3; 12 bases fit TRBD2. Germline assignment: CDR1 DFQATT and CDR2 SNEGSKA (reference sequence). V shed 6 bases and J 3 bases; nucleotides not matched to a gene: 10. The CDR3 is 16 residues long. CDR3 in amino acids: CSAGDRTSGMTDTQYF. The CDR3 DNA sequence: TGCAGTGCGGGGGATAGGACTAGCGGGATGACAGATACGCAGTATTTT.

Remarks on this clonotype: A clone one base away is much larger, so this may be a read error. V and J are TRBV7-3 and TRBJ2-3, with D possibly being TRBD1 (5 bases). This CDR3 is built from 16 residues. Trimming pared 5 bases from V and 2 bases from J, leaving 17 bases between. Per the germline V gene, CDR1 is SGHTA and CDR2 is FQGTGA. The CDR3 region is CASSPTDGSDTDTQYF. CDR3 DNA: TGTGCCAGCAGCCCGACAGACGGAAGCGACACAGATACGCAGTATTTT.

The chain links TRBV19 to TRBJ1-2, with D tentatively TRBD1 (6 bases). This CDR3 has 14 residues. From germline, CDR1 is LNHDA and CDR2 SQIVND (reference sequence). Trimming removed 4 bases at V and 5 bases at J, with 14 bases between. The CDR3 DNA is TGTGCCAGTAGTACCCGACAGGTTACTTATGGCTACACCTTC. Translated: CASSTRQVTYGYTF.

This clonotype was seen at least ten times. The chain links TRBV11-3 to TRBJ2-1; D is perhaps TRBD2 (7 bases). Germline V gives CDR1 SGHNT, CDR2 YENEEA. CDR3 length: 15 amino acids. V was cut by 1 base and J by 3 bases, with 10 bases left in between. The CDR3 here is CASSLGGGVYNEQFF. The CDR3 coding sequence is TGTGCCAGCAGCTTAGGAGGGGGGGTCTACAATGAGCAGTTCTTC.

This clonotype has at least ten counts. CDR3 in amino acids: CASSYSPGYYEQYF. In DNA, the CDR3 is TGTGCCAGCAGTTACTCGCCGGGATACTACGAGCAGTACTTC. The V gene is TRBV6-2 or TRBV6-3, the J gene TRBJ2-7, with D perhaps matching TRBD2 (5 bases). The CDR3 contains 14 residues. V lost 0 bases, J lost 3 bases, and 9 bases lay in between. Germline-derived CDR1 and CDR2 are MNHEY and SVGEGT.

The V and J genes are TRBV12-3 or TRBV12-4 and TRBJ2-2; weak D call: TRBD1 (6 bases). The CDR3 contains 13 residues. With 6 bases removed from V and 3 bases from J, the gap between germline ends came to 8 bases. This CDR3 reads CASSTGYTGELFF. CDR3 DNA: TGTGCCAGCAGCACAGGGTACACCGGGGAGCTGTTTTTT.

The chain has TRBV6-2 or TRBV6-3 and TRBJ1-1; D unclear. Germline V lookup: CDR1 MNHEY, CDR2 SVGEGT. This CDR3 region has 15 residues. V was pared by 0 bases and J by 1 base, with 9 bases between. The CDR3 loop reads CASSYSNAGNTEAFF. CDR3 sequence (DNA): TGTGCCAGCAGTTACTCGAACGCCGGGAACACTGAAGCTTTCTTT.

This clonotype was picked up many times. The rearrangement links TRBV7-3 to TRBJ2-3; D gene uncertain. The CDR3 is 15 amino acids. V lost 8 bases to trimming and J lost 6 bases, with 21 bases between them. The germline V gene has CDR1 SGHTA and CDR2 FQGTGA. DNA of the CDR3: TGTGCCAGCTCCCCCCCCGGCCCTCAAGCCGATACGCAGTATTTT. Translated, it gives CASSPPGPQADTQYF. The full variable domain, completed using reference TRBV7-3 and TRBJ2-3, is GAGVSQTPSNKVTEKGKYVELRCDPISGHTALYWYRQSLGQGPEFLIYFQGTGAADDSGLPNDRFFAVRPEGSVSTLKIQRTERGDSAVYLCASSPPGPQADTQYFGPGTRLTVL.

The CDR3 loop is CASSRDHSGANVLTF. CDR3 coding DNA: TGTGCCAGCAGCAGGGACCACTCTGGGGCCAACGTCCTGACTTTC. The chain has TRBV6-1 and TRBJ2-6; D may correspond to TRBD1 or TRBD2 (5 bases each). Trimming took off 6 bases at V and 0 bases at J, with 9 bases between the two ends. Germline V gene sequence: CDR1 MNHNS, CDR2 SASEGT. The CDR3 runs to 15 residues.

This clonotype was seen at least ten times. CDR3 DNA sequence: TGTGCCAGCAGCTTGAGGGCAGGGGGAATGAACACTGAAGCTTTCTTT. It yields the protein CASSLRAGGMNTEAFF. The gene calls are TRBV13 and TRBJ1-1; 7 bases are shared with TRBD1. This CDR3 region has 16 residues. J was trimmed by 0 bases and V by 3 bases; bases with no gene match: 7. Germline V gene lookup returns CDR1 PRHDT and CDR2 FYEKMQ (reference sequence).

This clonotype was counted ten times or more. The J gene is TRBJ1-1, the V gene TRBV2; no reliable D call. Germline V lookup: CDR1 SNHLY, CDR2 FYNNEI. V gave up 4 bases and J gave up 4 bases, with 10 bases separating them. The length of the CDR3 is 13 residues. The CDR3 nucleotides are TGTGCCAGCAGTGGGAGGCGGGGCACTGAAGCTTTCTTT. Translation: CASSGRRGTEAFF.

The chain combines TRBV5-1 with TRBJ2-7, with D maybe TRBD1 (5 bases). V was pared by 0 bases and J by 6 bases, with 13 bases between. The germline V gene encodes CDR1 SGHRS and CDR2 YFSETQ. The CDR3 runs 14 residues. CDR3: CASSLEAGRREQYF. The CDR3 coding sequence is TGCGCCAGCAGCTTGGAGGCAGGGCGTCGCGAGCAGTACTTC.

The CDR3 DNA reads as TGTGCCAGCACCCCAATCTCAGGGGCGCATGAGCAGTTCTTC. Translated, it gives CASTPISGAHEQFF. The chain links TRBV12-3 or TRBV12-4 to TRBJ2-1, with TRBD1 as a possible D gene (6 bases). Trimming removed 7 bases from V and 8 bases from J, with 18 bases in between. The CDR3 has 14 amino acids.

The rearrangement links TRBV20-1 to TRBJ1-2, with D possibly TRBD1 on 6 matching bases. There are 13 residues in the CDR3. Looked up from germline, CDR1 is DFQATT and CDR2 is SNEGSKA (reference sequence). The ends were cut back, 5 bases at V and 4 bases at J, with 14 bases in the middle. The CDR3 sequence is CSAGMDSSYGYTF. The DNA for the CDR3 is TGCAGTGCTGGGATGGACAGCTCCTATGGCTACACCTTC.

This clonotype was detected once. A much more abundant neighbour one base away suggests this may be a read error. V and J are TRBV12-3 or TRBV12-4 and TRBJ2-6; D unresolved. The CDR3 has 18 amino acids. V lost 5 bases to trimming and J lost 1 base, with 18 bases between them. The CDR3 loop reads CASSLLWQERSGANVLTF. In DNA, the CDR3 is TGTGCCAGCAGTCTTTTGTGGCAAGAAAGGTCTGGGGCCAACGTCCTGACTTTC.

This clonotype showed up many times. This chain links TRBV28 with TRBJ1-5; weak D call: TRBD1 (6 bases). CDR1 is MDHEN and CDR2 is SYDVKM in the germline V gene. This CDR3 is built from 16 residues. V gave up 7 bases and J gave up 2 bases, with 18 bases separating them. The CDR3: CASTYRSGAGNQPQHF. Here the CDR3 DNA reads TGTGCCAGCACGTACAGGTCGGGGGCTGGCAATCAGCCCCAGCATTTT. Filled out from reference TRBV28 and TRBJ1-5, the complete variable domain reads DVKVTQSSRYLVKRTGEKVFLECVQDMDHENMFWYRQDPGLGLRLIYFSYDVKMKEKGDIPEGYSVSREKKERFSLILESASTNQTSMYLCASTYRSGAGNQPQHFGDGTRLSIL.